A selection of T cell receptor beta chains follows, all from one sample in a study of shared T cell receptors in the human thymus. The protocol was immunoSEQ multiplex PCR, while the TCRdb copy is restricted to in-frame clones and leaves out a portion. The repertoire holds about 500,000 clones, around 82% seen once, with more than 0.01% in the top ten. These same data were also listed under a study on human thymus T cells.

Material: thymocytes. These TCRs come from a boy under two years old with a congenital heart defect. Each CDR3 is given with its conserved first and last residue. A D gene is named only where the DNA matches it firmly. For some rows the clone size is stated as once, few or many, or as a class when expanded; others skip it.

clone size	D gene	V gene	J gene	CDR3 protein	CDR3 DNA
NA	NA	TRBV5-1	TRBJ2-5	CASSLRETQYF	TGCGCCAGCAGCTTGCGGGAGACCCAGTACTTC
NA	NA	TRBV29-1	TRBJ2-1	CSVEGAGYNEQFF	TGCAGCGTTGAAGGGGCAGGGTACAATGAGCAGTTCTTC
NA	TRBD2	TRBV10-1	TRBJ2-7	CASSEIPAGGVNYEQYF	TGCGCCAGCAGTGAGATCCCAGCGGGAGGAGTTAACTACGAGCAGTACTTC
few	NA	TRBV6-5	TRBJ1-1	CASRPNRAMNTEAFF	TGTGCCAGCAGACCAAACAGGGCCATGAACACTGAAGCTTTCTTT
few	NA	TRBV9	TRBJ2-1	CASTTGSNYNEQFF	TGTGCCAGCACTACGGGATCCAACTACAATGAGCAGTTCTTC
NA	TRBD1	TRBV4-3	TRBJ1-1	CASSLSRQGGTEAFF	TGCGCCAGCAGCCTATCCCGACAGGGTGGCACTGAAGCTTTCTTT
NA	NA	TRBV20-1	TRBJ2-2	CSATRTGELFF	TGCAGTGCTACCCGCACCGGGGAGCTGTTTTTT
once	TRBD1	TRBV6-4	TRBJ2-3	CASSPGTGFTDTQYF	TGTGCCAGCAGCCCCGGGACAGGGTTCACAGATACGCAGTATTTT
few	NA	TRBV7-9	TRBJ2-5	CASSSGHGLRETQYF	TGTGCCAGCAGCTCGGGACACGGCCTGAGGGAGACCCAGTACTTC
few	TRBD2	TRBV7-2	TRBJ2-5	CASSKGREGRETQYF	TGTGCCAGCAGTAAGGGCCGGGAGGGCCGGGAGACCCAGTACTTC
NA	TRBD1	TRBV10-3	TRBJ2-7	CASKGGYSSYEQYF	TGTGCCTCCAAAGGGGGCTACAGCTCCTACGAGCAGTACTTC
NA	NA	TRBV29-1	TRBJ2-1	CSVRGLEGGSNEQFF	TGCAGCGTTCGGGGGTTGGAGGGGGGGAGCAATGAGCAGTTCTTC
NA	TRBD2	TRBV14	TRBJ2-7	CASSQEPGGSRTYEQYF	TGTGCCAGCAGCCAAGAGCCCGGCGGGAGTAGGACCTACGAGCAGTACTTC
NA	NA	TRBV15	TRBJ2-5	CATSPSAADRRGTQYF	TGTGCCACCAGCCCCTCAGCGGCGGACCGCCGGGGGACCCAGTACTTC
NA	TRBD2	TRBV6-5	TRBJ2-2	CASSYRLAPNTGELFF	TGTGCCAGCAGTTACCGACTAGCGCCGAACACCGGGGAGCTGTTTTTT
NA	NA	TRBV29-1	TRBJ2-2	CSVESGLNTGELFF	TGCAGCGTTGAATCAGGCCTGAACACCGGGGAGCTGTTTTTT
NA	NA	TRBV7-8	TRBJ2-7	CASSLGGRGGGRGPYEQYF	TGTGCCAGCAGCTTAGGGGGGCGGGGTGGCGGGAGAGGCCCCTACGAGCAGTACTTC
few	NA	TRBV5-6	TRBJ2-7	CASSRRDSSEQYF	TGTGCCAGCAGCAGAAGGGACTCTAGCGAGCAGTACTTC
NA	TRBD1	TRBV19	TRBJ2-2	CASSIKGQPKHTGAGELFF	TGTGCCAGTAGTATTAAAGGGCAACCCAAGCACACAGGGGCCGGGGAGCTGTTTTTT
few	TRBD2	TRBV10-3	TRBJ2-1	CAISASSGRSSYNEQFF	TGTGCCATCAGTGCATCTAGCGGGAGGTCCTCCTACAATGAGCAGTTCTTC
few	TRBD2	TRBV5-1	TRBJ2-2	CASSLDLGEGTAGELFF	TGCGCCAGCAGCTTGGACCTTGGGGAGGGGACGGCCGGGGAGCTGTTTTTT
NA	TRBD2	TRBV7-6	TRBJ2-1	CASSSLAGGGGNEQFF	TGTGCCAGCAGCTCACTAGCGGGAGGGGGTGGGAATGAGCAGTTCTTC
NA	TRBD2	TRBV18	TRBJ2-2	CASSGVTSQRGPGELFF	TGTGCCAGCTCAGGGGTGACTAGCCAAAGAGGGCCCGGGGAGCTGTTTTTT
NA	TRBD2	TRBV9	TRBJ2-3	CASSVGGSQTDTQYF	TGTGCCAGCAGCGTAGGCGGGAGTCAGACAGATACGCAGTATTTT
NA	TRBD1	TRBV5-1	TRBJ1-3	CASSWGDRGLSGNTIYF	TGCGCCAGCAGCTGGGGGGACAGGGGCCTCTCTGGAAACACCATATATTTT
NA	NA	TRBV27	TRBJ2-7	CASSLTGADYEQYF	TGTGCCAGCAGTTTGACAGGAGCCGATTACGAGCAGTACTTC
NA	TRBD1	TRBV29-1	TRBJ2-7	CSPGQGAYEQYF	TGCAGCCCGGGACAGGGGGCTTACGAGCAGTACTTC
NA	NA	TRBV5-4	TRBJ1-2	CASSTQGNYGYTF	TGTGCCAGCAGCACACAGGGAAACTATGGCTACACCTTC
NA	NA	TRBV15	TRBJ2-1	CATSLGDEQFF	TGTGCCACCAGCTTAGGAGATGAGCAGTTCTTC
NA	TRBD2	TRBV4-2	TRBJ2-1	CASSPMYRGLAGIYEQFF	TGTGCCAGCAGCCCCATGTACAGGGGACTAGCGGGAATCTATGAGCAGTTCTTC
once	TRBD2	TRBV27	TRBJ2-1	CASRAGTSIYEQFF	TGTGCCAGCAGGGCCGGGACTAGCATCTATGAGCAGTTCTTC
NA	TRBD2	TRBV4-1	TRBJ2-6	CASSDLSGIALVANVLTF	TGCGCCAGCAGCGACCTGAGCGGGATTGCTCTTGTGGCCAACGTCCTGACTTTC
NA	NA	TRBV18	TRBJ2-7	CASSPDYLYEQYF	TGTGCCAGCTCACCGGACTACCTCTACGAGCAGTACTTC
NA	TRBD2	TRBV14	TRBJ2-2	CASSQGSREGDTGELFF	TGTGCCAGCAGCCAAGGTTCGCGGGAGGGGGACACCGGGGAGCTGTTTTTT